The present T cell receptor (beta chain) was sequenced within a study of blood T cell repertoires in COVID-19. Study-wide context: In each case, the material was cDNA or gDNA derived from T cells, B-cell-depleted T cells, or PBMCs.

The CDR3 covers 14 residues. Germline V gives CDR1 GTSNPN, CDR2 SVGIG (reference sequence). V lost 0 bases, J lost 5 bases, and 4 bases stayed unmatched. Original methodology: The authors estimated nucleated cell counts from reference gene primer amplification. The protocol was immunoSEQ multiplex PCR, while the TCRdb copy is restricted to in-frame clones and leaves out a portion. The V and J calls and the clone size are those of that table, but D and trimming were determined from the DNA. The repertoire has over 130,000 clones, roughly 79% of them found once; the top ten carry less than 3%. Recovered participants had two consecutive negative NP/OP PCR tests, healthcare professional clearance, or symptom resolution.

The receptor's source is a woman aged 50 to 60 who had recovered from COVID-19. Sample: PBMCs or T cells enriched from blood (not recorded which). This sequence joins TRBV30 and TRBJ1-5, with 7 bases identical to TRBD1. The DNA of the CDR3 is TGTGCCTGGAGTGTGGGACAGCCAGATCAGCCCCAGCATTTT. It specifies CAWSVGQPDQPQHF.